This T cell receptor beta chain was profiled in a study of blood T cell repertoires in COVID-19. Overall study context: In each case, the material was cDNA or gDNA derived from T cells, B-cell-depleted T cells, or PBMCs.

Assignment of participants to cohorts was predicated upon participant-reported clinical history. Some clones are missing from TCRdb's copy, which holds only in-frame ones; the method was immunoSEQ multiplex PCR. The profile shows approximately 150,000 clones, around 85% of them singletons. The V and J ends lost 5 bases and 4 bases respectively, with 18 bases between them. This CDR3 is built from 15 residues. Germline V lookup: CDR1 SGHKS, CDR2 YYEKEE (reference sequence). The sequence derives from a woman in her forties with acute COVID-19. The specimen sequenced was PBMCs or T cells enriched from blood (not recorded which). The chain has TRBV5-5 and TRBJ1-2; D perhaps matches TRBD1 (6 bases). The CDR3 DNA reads TGTGCCAGCAGGGATGCAACAGGGACCGGCTATGGCTACACCTTC. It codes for CASRDATGTGYGYTF. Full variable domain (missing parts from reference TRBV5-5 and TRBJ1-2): DAGVTQSPTHLIKTRGQQVTLRCSPISGHKSVSWYQQVLGQGPQFIFQYYEKEERGRGNFPDRFSARQFPNYSSELNVNALLLGDSALYLCASRDATGTGYGYTFGSGTRLTVV.